These 27 T cell receptor beta chains were all obtained from the same sample, sequenced in a study of cytomegalovirus exposure and HLA in healthy donors. PCR used 60 Vbeta primers and 13 Jbeta primers. Measured with immunoSEQ multiplex PCR; TCRdb has only the in-frame clones, and not every one. The sample lists 180,000 or so clones, 70% to 90% occurring once. The sequencing input was PBMCs. Receptor source: a man aged 18 to 29 in good health and CMV-seropositive.

Worth noting for this clone: One end of the junction fails to match germline, which may point to a read error. The chain combines TRBV7-9 with TRBJ2-1, with 7 bases that match TRBD1. Germline CDR1 reads SEHNR; CDR2 reads FQNEAQ (reference sequence). This CDR3 is built from 17 residues. The CDR3 is CSSSLGPPTGRKYEQFF. CDR3 DNA sequence: TGTTCCAGCAGCTTAGGACCCCCGACAGGGAGAAAGTATGAGCAGTTCTTC.

V gene TRBV28 combines with J gene TRBJ2-7, with 8 bases identical to TRBD1. The germline V gene encodes CDR1 MDHEN and CDR2 SYDVKM. The V segment lost 6 bases and the J segment 2 bases; nucleotides outside the gene matches: 12. CDR3 size: 16 residues. The CDR3 sequence is CASRRPGTGVTYEQYF. The CDR3 DNA sequence: TGTGCCAGCAGAAGACCCGGGACAGGTGTTACCTACGAGCAGTACTTC.

The chain employs TRBV7-6 and TRBJ2-6; weak D call: TRBD2 (7 bases). Germline values: CDR1 SGHVS, CDR2 FNYEAQ. CDR3 size: 18 residues. The V end lost 0 bases, the J end lost 0 bases, and 12 bases lay between the germline ends. CDR3 sequence reads: CASSLAPGGSSGANVLTF. In DNA form, the CDR3 reads TGTGCCAGCAGCTTAGCTCCGGGGGGCAGCTCTGGGGCCAACGTCCTGACTTTC.

On this clone: A junction boundary mismatches the germline segment, possibly from a read error. DNA of the CDR3: TGTGCCTGTACTAGCGGGGGGGCCCAAGAGGCCCAGTACTTC. It encodes CACTSGGAQEAQYF. V is TRBV30 and J is TRBJ2-5; 13 bases are a match to TRBD2. The CDR3 loop spans 14 amino acids. Germline V gene lookup returns CDR1 GTSNPN and CDR2 SVGIG (reference sequence).

The chain couples TRBV21-1 to TRBJ2-1; the D call TRBD1 from the table was never checked on the DNA. TRBV21-1 is reported as a pseudogene. The CDR3 covers 17 residues. This chain's CDR3 is CASSTLFTGTVNNEQFF. For the CDR3, the DNA is TGTGCCAGCAGCACTCTCTTTACCGGGACAGTAAACAATGAGCAGTTCTTC.

The V gene is TRBV5-4, the J gene TRBJ2-1; 7 bases are a match to TRBD2. The CDR3 extends over 15 amino acids. The V gene's germline CDR1 is SGHNT and CDR2 YYREEE (reference sequence). V trimming: 1 base; J trimming: 4 bases; junction bases outside the gene matches: 5. CDR3 sequence reads: CASSLSGGGYNEQFF. The DNA for the CDR3 is TGTGCCAGCAGCTTGTCTGGCGGGGGTTACAATGAGCAGTTCTTC.

The rearrangement uses TRBV7-2 and TRBJ2-3, with D unresolved. Germline V CDR1 and CDR2: SGHTA, FQGNSA. The CDR3 sequence is 13 residues long. Trimming removed 4 bases from V and 4 bases from J, with 9 bases in between. The CDR3 coding sequence is TGTGCCAGCAGCTCCTTAGACTCAGATACGCAGTATTTT. Translating it yields CASSSLDSDTQYF.

V is TRBV27 and J is TRBJ2-2; D remains ambiguous. The CDR3 is 12 residues long. CDR1 and CDR2 (germline): MNHEY, SMNVEV (reference sequence). V was cut by 4 bases and J by 5 bases, with 5 bases left in between. CDR3 bases: TGTGCCAGCAGTTGGCGGACCGGGGAGCTGTTTTTT. Translating gives CASSWRTGELFF.

This chain connects TRBV6-4 to TRBJ2-5, with TRBD2 identical over 8 bases. The CDR3 has 15 residues. CDR1 MRHNA and CDR2 SNTAGT come from the germline V gene. The CDR3 reads CPTPNRGGKKETQYF. The CDR3 coding sequence is TGTCCAACCCCAAACCGGGGGGGTAAGAAAGAGACCCAGTACTTC.

The CDR3 spells CASSLGQPGNNEQFF. The CDR3 DNA reads TGCGCCAGCAGCCTCGGACAGCCGGGAAATAATGAGCAGTTCTTC. This rearrangement joins TRBV5-1 to TRBJ2-1, with a possible D match to TRBD1 (6 bases). This CDR3 contains 15 residues. Germline V gene sequence: CDR1 SGHRS, CDR2 YFSETQ. Deletions cut 4 bases from V and 7 bases from J, with 18 bases between. Full variable domain (remainder filled in from reference TRBV5-1 and TRBJ2-1): KAGVTQTPRYLIKTRGQQVTLSCSPISGHRSVSWYQQTPGQGLQFLFEYFSETQRNKGNFPGRFSGRQFSNSRSEMNVSTLELGDSALYLCASSLGQPGNNEQFFGPGTRLTVL.

This chain uses TRBV5-4 with TRBJ2-2; D perhaps matches TRBD1 (5 bases). The CDR3 contains 16 residues. V shed 1 base and J shed 0 bases, with 10 bases lying between them. CDR1 and CDR2 from the germline V gene are SGHNT and YYREEE (reference sequence). The CDR3 spells CASSLWGETNTGELFF. CDR3 in DNA: TGTGCCAGCAGCTTGTGGGGCGAGACGAACACCGGGGAGCTGTTTTTT.

The rearrangement joins TRBV2 to TRBJ1-6; maybe TRBD1 (5 bases). The CDR3 runs to 14 residues. Trimming removed 7 bases at V and 9 bases at J, with 16 bases between. Germline V gene lookup returns CDR1 SNHLY and CDR2 FYNNEI. DNA for the CDR3: TGTGCCAGCACTAGGACACTACTCACTTCACCCCTCCACTTT. It is translated as CASTRTLLTSPLHF.

The chain joins TRBV4-1 to TRBJ2-2; 10 bases align to TRBD2. The CDR3 sequence is 17 residues long. The trim removed 2 bases at V and 2 bases at J, leaving 5 bases unmatched. The germline V gene encodes CDR1 MGHRA and CDR2 YSYEKL. The DNA for the CDR3 is TGCGCCAGCAGCCAACTCCTAGCGGGGGTAAACACCGGGGAGCTGTTTTTT. This codes for CASSQLLAGVNTGELFF.

This clone was seen only a few times. In the same sample, other DNA sequences code for this CDR3. The chain links TRBV6-5 to TRBJ1-1; D unresolved. Trimming left V 6 bases short and J 3 bases short, with 5 bases between. Germline V lookup: CDR1 MNHEY, CDR2 SVGAGI. The CDR3 is made up of 11 amino acids. CDR3 nucleotide sequence: TGTGCCAGCAGGCGAGACACTGAAGCTTTCTTT. This encodes CASRRDTEAFF.

The chain is built from TRBV11-3 and TRBJ2-7; TRBD1 is a possible D gene (6 bases). The CDR3 runs to 14 residues. The germline CDR1 and CDR2 sequences are SGHNT and YENEEA. V was shortened by 5 bases and J by 3 bases, with 14 bases between the two germline ends. DNA for the CDR3: TGTGCCAGCAGCCCACCAGGGGATCGCTACGAGCAGTACTTC. Translated: CASSPPGDRYEQYF. Based on the CDR3 plus reference TRBV11-3 and TRBJ2-7, the full variable domain is EAGVVQSPRYKIIEKKQPVAFWCNPISGHNTLYWYLQNLGQGPELLIRYENEEAVDDSQLPKDRFSAERLKGVDSTLKIQPAELGDSAVYLCASSPPGDRYEQYFGPGTRLTVT.

This rearrangement joins TRBV5-4 to TRBJ1-2; TRBD1 aligns across 8 bases. Germline CDR1 reads SGHNT; CDR2 reads YYREEE (reference sequence). The CDR3 runs 14 residues. J lost 4 bases, V lost 0 bases, and 2 bases had no gene match. The CDR3 loop reads CASSLAGGTYGYTF. In DNA, the CDR3 is TGTGCCAGCAGCTTGGCAGGGGGCACCTATGGCTACACCTTC.

V and J are TRBV2 and TRBJ2-1; 7 bases agree with TRBD1. Germline V CDR1 and CDR2: SNHLY, FYNNEI. The CDR3 totals 13 residues. V was pared by 7 bases and J by 11 bases, with 11 bases of the junction left unmatched. The CDR3 coding sequence is TGTGCCAGCAAGGGGGCCGGGGCTGTAAAGCAGTTCTTC. Amino acids: CASKGAGAVKQFF.

The chain has TRBV29-1 and TRBJ1-2; the D gene is possibly TRBD1 (5 bases). The CDR3 loop spans 12 amino acids. V was trimmed by 5 bases and J by 4 bases, leaving 11 bases between them. Germline V gives CDR1 SQVTM, CDR2 ANQGSEA. The CDR3 region is CSVLQVGYGYTF. As DNA, the CDR3 is TGCAGCGTTTTACAGGTGGGCTATGGCTACACCTTC.

This clone was detected many times. This sequence joins TRBV4-3 and TRBJ1-4, with unresolved D. V lost 0 bases and J 7 bases, leaving 15 bases between the germline ends. The CDR3 spans 16 residues. Looked up from germline, CDR1 is LGHNA and CDR2 is YSLEER. CDR3 sequence reads: CASSQDYSSPTEKLFF. In DNA, the CDR3 is TGCGCCAGCAGCCAAGATTACTCCTCACCAACTGAAAAACTGTTTTTT.

J is TRBJ1-5 and V is TRBV6-1; 7 bases line up with TRBD1. Germline trimming cut 2 bases from V and 6 bases from J; bases unmatched to any gene: 4. This CDR3 has 14 residues. In germline, CDR1 is MNHNS, CDR2 SASEGT. The CDR3: CASSEQGVCQPQHF. CDR3 nucleotides: TGTGCCAGCAGTGAACAGGGGGTTTGTCAGCCCCAGCATTTT.

The rearrangement uses TRBV7-9 and TRBJ1-5; D not certain. V was cut by 5 bases and J by 2 bases, with 7 bases left in between. The CDR3 runs to 13 residues. From germline, CDR1 is SEHNR and CDR2 FQNEAQ (reference sequence). CDR3 amino acids: CASSTSGNQPQHF. DNA of the CDR3: TGTGCCAGCAGCACCTCGGGCAATCAGCCCCAGCATTTT. Together with reference TRBV7-9 and TRBJ1-5, the CDR3 gives the full variable domain: DTGVSQNPRHKITKRGQNVTFRCDPISEHNRLYWYRQTLGQGPEFLTYFQNEAQLEKSRLLSDRFSAERPKGSFSTLEIQRTEQGDSAMYLCASSTSGNQPQHFGDGTRLSIL.

The CDR3 coding sequence is TGCGCCAGCAGCTTCTCGACGGGTACTAATGAAAAACTGTTTTTT. This sequence encodes CASSFSTGTNEKLFF. V and J are TRBV5-1 and TRBJ1-4; D not resolved. This CDR3 comprises 15 residues. CDR1 is SGHRS and CDR2 is YFSETQ in the germline V gene. Between the trimmed V and J ends, which lost 2 bases and 2 bases, there was a span of 10 bases.

V is TRBV5-4 and J is TRBJ2-7, with 9 nucleotides matching TRBD2. The CDR3 loop spans 15 amino acids. With V trimmed by 2 bases and J by 3 bases, 6 bases remained unmatched. Germline-derived CDR1 and CDR2 are SGHNT and YYREEE (reference sequence). CDR3 region: CASSLARGGFYEQYF. Written as DNA, the CDR3 is TGTGCCAGCAGCTTAGCGCGGGGGGGTTTCTACGAGCAGTACTTC.

The rearrangement uses TRBV6-6 and TRBJ1-1; possibly TRBD1 for D (5 bases). V gave up 3 bases and J gave up 5 bases, with 10 bases separating them. From germline, CDR1 is MNHNY and CDR2 SVGAGI (reference sequence). The CDR3 sequence is 13 residues long. CDR3 region: CASSYGGGTEAFF. The CDR3 DNA is TGTGCCAGCAGTTATGGGGGGGGGACTGAAGCTTTCTTT.

The chain joins TRBV5-4 to TRBJ2-1; possibly TRBD1 for D (7 bases). CDR1 and CDR2 from the germline V gene are SGHNT and YYREEE (reference sequence). V was cut by 7 bases and J by 6 bases, with 20 bases left in between. This CDR3 is 15 amino acids long. CDR3: CASSSSGGQGNEQFF. CDR3 in DNA: TGTGCCAGCTCCTCCTCAGGGGGGCAAGGCAATGAGCAGTTCTTC.

V is TRBV6-5 and J is TRBJ2-5; 9 bases match TRBD2. Germline assignment: CDR1 MNHEY and CDR2 SVGAGI. The CDR3 is made up of 15 amino acids. V trimming: 6 bases; J trimming: 7 bases; junction bases outside the gene matches: 12. The CDR3 reads CASRSAGGPLGTQYF. CDR3 bases: TGTGCCAGCAGATCTGCGGGGGGGCCGCTTGGGACCCAGTACTTC.

The rearrangement uses TRBV10-1 and TRBJ2-3; TRBD2 agrees at 7 bases. Germline loops: CDR1 WNHNN, CDR2 SYGVQD (reference sequence). V shed 6 bases and J 6 bases; nucleotides not matched to a gene: 15. This CDR3 comprises 16 residues. The CDR3 DNA reads as TGCGCCAGCAGCACTGGCGGGGGACCTGCACTCGATACGCAGTATTTT. It yields the protein CASSTGGGPALDTQYF.